This T cell receptor beta chain was recorded in a study of blood T cell repertoires in COVID-19. Study at large: Acute and convalescent COVID-19 specimens originated in the United States, Italy and Spain. In each case, the material was cDNA or gDNA derived from T cells, B-cell-depleted T cells, or PBMCs.

In the authors' methods: Amplification with reference gene primers provided the estimates of nucleated cell counts. Clones were read by immunoSEQ multiplex PCR, and TCRdb kept only the in-frame ones, dropping some. That table gives V, J and clone size, and the DNA gave D and trimming. The top ten clones hold more than 2% of a sample with about 150,000 clones, 88% of them seen once. The CDR3 is made up of 13 amino acids. With 2 bases removed from V and 8 bases from J, the gap between germline ends came to 7 bases. The V gene's germline CDR1 is SGHAT and CDR2 FQNNGV. This chain connects TRBV11-2 to TRBJ1-6, with D uncertain. The sequenced sample consisted of peripheral blood. This sequence originates from a middle-aged man who had recovered from COVID-19. DNA of the CDR3: TGTGCCAGCAGCTTATTTCGTGATTCACCCCTCCACTTT. Encoded protein: CASSLFRDSPLHF.